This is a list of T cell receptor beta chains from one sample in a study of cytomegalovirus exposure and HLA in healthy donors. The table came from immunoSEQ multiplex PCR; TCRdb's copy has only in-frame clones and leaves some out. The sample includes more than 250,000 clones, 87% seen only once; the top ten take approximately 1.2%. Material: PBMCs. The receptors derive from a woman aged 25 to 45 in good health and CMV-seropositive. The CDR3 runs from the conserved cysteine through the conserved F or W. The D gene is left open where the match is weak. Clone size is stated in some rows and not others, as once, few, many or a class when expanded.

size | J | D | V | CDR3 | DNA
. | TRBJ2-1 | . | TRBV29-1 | CSVEEGSYNEQFF | TGCAGCGTTGAAGAGGGTTCCTACAATGAGCAGTTCTTC
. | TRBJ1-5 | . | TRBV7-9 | CASSFGNSNQPQHF | TGTGCCAGCAGCTTCGGTAATAGCAATCAGCCCCAGCATTTT
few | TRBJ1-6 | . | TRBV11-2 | CASSLDRDSPLHF | TGTGCCAGCAGCTTAGACAGGGATTCACCCCTCCACTTT
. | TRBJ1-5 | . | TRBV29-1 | CSVGRGGNQPQHF | TGCAGCGTTGGACGGGGTGGCAATCAGCCCCAGCATTTT
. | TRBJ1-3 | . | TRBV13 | CASSWEGNTIYF | TGTGCCAGCAGCTGGGAAGGAAACACCATATATTTT
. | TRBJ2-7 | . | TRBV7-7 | CASSLNRENEQYF | TGTGCCAGCAGCTTGAACAGGGAAAACGAGCAGTACTTC
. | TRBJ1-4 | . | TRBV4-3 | CASSQDAENEKLFF | TGCGCCAGCAGCCAAGATGCGGAAAATGAAAAACTGTTTTTT
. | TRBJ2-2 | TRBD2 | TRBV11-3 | CASSPVTGGAGELFF | TGTGCCAGCAGCCCCGTTACGGGGGGGGCCGGGGAGCTGTTTTTT
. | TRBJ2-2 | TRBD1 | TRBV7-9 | CASSQGQGRHTGELFF | TGTGCCAGCAGCCAGGGACAGGGGCGGCACACCGGGGAGCTGTTTTTT
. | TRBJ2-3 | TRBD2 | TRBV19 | CASSIGASGRNTDTQYF | TGTGCCAGTAGTATAGGAGCTAGCGGGAGGAACACAGATACGCAGTATTTT
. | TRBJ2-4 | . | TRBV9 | CASSVSRGEDVAKNIQYF | TGTGCCAGCAGCGTATCTCGGGGTGAGGATGTTGCCAAAAACATTCAGTACTTC
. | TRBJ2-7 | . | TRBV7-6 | CASSPPGSEQYF | TGTGCCAGCAGCCCCCCTGGAAGCGAGCAGTACTTC
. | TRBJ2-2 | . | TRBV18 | CASSPPTRGDGELFF | TGTGCCAGCTCACCACCGACCAGGGGGGACGGGGAGCTGTTTTTT
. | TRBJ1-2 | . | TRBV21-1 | CASIHRQGAQPSGGYTF | TGTGCCAGCATCCATCGACAGGGAGCCCAACCTTCGGGTGGCTACACCTTC
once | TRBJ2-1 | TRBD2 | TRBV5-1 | CASSFPTSGIKFDEQFF | TGCGCCAGCAGCTTCCCCACTAGCGGGATTAAGTTCGATGAGCAGTTCTTC
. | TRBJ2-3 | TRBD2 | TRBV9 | CASSVELAGADTQYF | TGTGCCAGCAGCGTAGAACTAGCGGGAGCAGATACGCAGTATTTT
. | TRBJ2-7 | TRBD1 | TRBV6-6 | CASSYRGQGAGEQYF | TGTGCCAGCAGTTACCGGGGGCAGGGGGCTGGCGAGCAGTACTTC
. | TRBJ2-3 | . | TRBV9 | CASSVSRSTDTQYF | TGTGCCAGCAGCGTATCCAGGAGTACAGATACGCAGTATTTT
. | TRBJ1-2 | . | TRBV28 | CASSTPGYPNYGYTF | TGTGCCAGCAGTACTCCGGGATACCCTAACTATGGCTACACCTTC
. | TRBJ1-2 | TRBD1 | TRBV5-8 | CASSLDRGAWGYTF | TGTGCCAGCAGCTTGGACAGGGGAGCTTGGGGCTACACCTTC
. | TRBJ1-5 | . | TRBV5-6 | CASSLQGRDQPQHF | TGTGCCAGCAGCTTGCAAGGGAGGGATCAGCCCCAGCATTTT
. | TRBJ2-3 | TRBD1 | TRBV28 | CASSSRTGRSDTQYF | TGTGCCAGCAGTTCTAGGACAGGGAGGTCGGATACGCAGTATTTT
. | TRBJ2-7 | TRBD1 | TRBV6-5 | CASSATGQIYEQYF | TGTGCCAGCAGTGCCACGGGACAGATATACGAGCAGTACTTC
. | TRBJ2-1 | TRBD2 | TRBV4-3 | CASSQDASGVVNEQFF | TGCGCCAGCAGCCAAGATGCTAGCGGGGTCGTCAATGAGCAGTTCTTC
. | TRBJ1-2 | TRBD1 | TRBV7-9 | CATGQGNYGYTF | TGTGCCACGGGACAGGGGAACTATGGCTACACCTTC
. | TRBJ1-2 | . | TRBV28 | CASSPFDYGYTF | TGTGCCAGCAGCCCCTTTGACTATGGCTACACCTTC
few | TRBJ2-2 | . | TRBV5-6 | CASSLWGAGELFF | TGTGCCAGCAGCTTGTGGGGGGCCGGGGAGCTGTTTTTT